These 16 T cell receptor beta chains were all obtained from the same sample, sequenced in a study of response to subunit inactivated influenza vaccine. TCRdb reanalysed the RT-PCR reads using MiXCR and keeps one entry per CDR3 protein. The table has 650,000 or so distinct CDR3 sequences, about 14% seen once. Sequencing was performed on PBMCs from blood, taken approximately 15 days before vaccination. Receptors originate from a man aged 50-60 years who received an inactivated influenza vaccine.

This clonotype has only a few counts. The chain carries TRBV12-3 or TRBV12-4 and TRBJ2-1, with a tentative D call TRBD1 (5 bases). There are 15 residues in the CDR3. Trimming took off 5 bases at V and 3 bases at J, with 14 bases between the two ends. Here the CDR3 reads CASSGADTFYNEQFF. In nucleotides, the CDR3 is TGTGCCAGCAGTGGGGCGGACACATTCTACAATGAGCAGTTCTTC.

The V and J genes are TRBV7-3 and TRBJ2-3; maybe TRBD2 (6 bases). Germline values: CDR1 SGHTA, CDR2 FQGTGA. Deletions cut 5 bases from V and 2 bases from J, with 14 bases between. CDR3 size: 15 residues. In DNA, the CDR3 is TGTGCCAGCAGCCGTACGGGACTTCACACAGATACGCAGTATTTT. This codes for CASSRTGLHTDTQYF.

This chain joins TRBV12-3 or TRBV12-4 and TRBJ2-1; a possible D gene is TRBD2 (6 bases). The CDR3 length is 14 residues. The ends were cut back, 7 bases at V and 6 bases at J, with 16 bases in the middle. This CDR3 reads CASTGTQRVNEQFF. Written as DNA, the CDR3 is TGTGCCAGCACGGGGACTCAACGGGTCAATGAGCAGTTCTTC.

The chain couples TRBV12-3 or TRBV12-4 to TRBJ2-3, with 7 bases lining up with TRBD1. The CDR3 runs 17 residues. J was trimmed by 4 bases and V by 2 bases; bases with no gene match: 12. The CDR3 nucleotides read TGTGCCAGCAGTTTATACAGGACAGGAAGTCTATCAGATACGCAGTATTTT. It specifies CASSLYRTGSLSDTQYF.

CDR3 protein: CATTGTGYYEQYF. CDR3 DNA sequence: TGTGCCACTACCGGGACTGGGTACTACGAGCAGTACTTC. The chain links TRBV27 to TRBJ2-7; the D gene is possibly TRBD2 (6 bases). The V gene lost 10 bases and the J gene lost 3 bases, with 16 bases spanning the gap. Germline V gene data show CDR1 as MNHEY and CDR2 as SMNVEV (reference sequence). The CDR3 covers 13 residues.

On this clonotype itself: Relative to the germline gene, one junction end is altered; a read error may explain this. V usage is TRBV28 and J usage is TRBJ2-3; D perhaps matches TRBD2 (5 bases). Germline CDR1 reads MDHEN; CDR2 reads SYDVKM. The CDR3 spans 14 residues. The CDR3 loop is CASSQRTSTDTQDF. The CDR3 DNA follows: TGTGCCAGCTCCCAGCGGACGAGCACAGATACGCAGGATTTT. The full variable domain, its missing parts supplied by reference TRBV28 and TRBJ2-3, is DVKVTQSSRYLVKRTGEKVFLECVQDMDHENMFWYRQDPGLGLRLIYFSYDVKMKEKGDIPEGYSVSREKKERFSLILESASTNQTSMYLCASSQRTSTDTQDFGPGTRLTVL.

This clonotype was counted a few times. The chain recombines TRBV2 with TRBJ2-1; 7 bases are a match to TRBD2. Germline CDR1 and CDR2: SNHLY and FYNNEI. V was pared by 2 bases and J by 4 bases, with 5 bases of the junction left unmatched. The CDR3 length is 15 residues. This CDR3 is CASSELRTSYNEQFF. Written as DNA, the CDR3 is TGTGCCAGCAGTGAATTAAGGACTAGTTACAATGAGCAGTTCTTC.

This clonotype has just a few counts. The genes are TRBV4-3 and TRBJ1-5, with TRBD1 matching over 7 bases. Germline-derived CDR1 and CDR2 are LGHNA and YSLEER. The CDR3 contains 14 residues. Trimming took 4 bases from V and 3 from J; bases not matched to a gene: 3. The CDR3 coding sequence is TGCGCCAGCAGCCTTGGGACAGTCAATCAGCCCCAGCATTTT. This codes for CASSLGTVNQPQHF.

V and J are TRBV30 and TRBJ2-7; D unclear. Germline-derived CDR1 and CDR2 are GTSNPN and SVGIG (reference sequence). This CDR3 has 14 residues. Trimming took off 0 bases at V and 3 bases at J, with 12 bases between the two ends. DNA for the CDR3: TGTGCCTGGAGTGTACGTAGGGATCTCTACGAGCAGTACTTC. The encoded protein is CAWSVRRDLYEQYF.

CDR3 DNA: TGTGCCACCAGTGATTTAACGGGACGGGAGTTCTTC. Translation gives CATSDLTGREFF. The rearrangement uses TRBV24-1 and TRBJ2-1; the D gene could be TRBD1 or TRBD2 (5 bases each). The CDR3 is 12 residues long. V lost 1 base and J lost 14, with 11 bases in between. The germline V gene has CDR1 KGHDR and CDR2 SFDVKD.

The chain links TRBV6-5 to TRBJ2-3; TRBD2 matches at 8 bases. This CDR3 is 15 amino acids long. Germline CDR1 is MNHEY and CDR2 is SVGAGI. V gave up 2 bases and J gave up 2 bases; unmatched junction bases: 3. CDR3: CASSYAGGYTDTQYF. Written as DNA, the CDR3 is TGTGCCAGCAGTTACGCGGGGGGATACACAGATACGCAGTATTTT.

The table lists this clonotype with many counts. This rearrangement joins TRBV15 to TRBJ2-3; D remains unclear. Looked up from germline, CDR1 is LNHNV and CDR2 is YYDKDF (reference sequence). V was shortened by 0 bases and J by 2 bases, with 9 bases between the two germline ends. The CDR3 is made up of 15 amino acids. The CDR3 is CATSREGGDTDTQYF. Here the CDR3 DNA reads TGTGCCACCAGCAGAGAAGGCGGCGACACAGATACGCAGTATTTT.

There are a few counts of this clonotype. The genes are TRBV29-1 and TRBJ2-1; D is perhaps TRBD2 (6 bases). CDR1 SQVTM and CDR2 ANQGSEA come from the germline V gene. The CDR3 length is 11 residues. The V and J ends lost 3 bases and 8 bases respectively, with 8 bases between them. The CDR3 reads CSVDGGYEQFF. The CDR3 coding sequence is TGCAGCGTTGATGGGGGGTATGAGCAGTTCTTC.

V and J are TRBV10-3 and TRBJ2-2; perhaps TRBD1 as D (6 bases). Trimming stripped 8 bases from V and 3 bases from J, with 16 bases between. This CDR3 has 15 amino acids. Germline CDR1 ENHRY, CDR2 SYGVKD. The CDR3 DNA reads as TGTGCCATCCAAACAGGGATGCGGGACACCGGGGAGCTGTTTTTT. Protein sequence: CAIQTGMRDTGELFF.

The chain couples TRBV7-2 to TRBJ2-3; 11 bases agree with TRBD2. The CDR3 loop spans 15 amino acids. The germline CDR1 and CDR2 sequences are SGHTA and FQGNSA. V gave up 2 bases and J gave up 5 bases; unmatched junction bases: 3. CDR3 residues: CASSLTSGGVDTQYF. DNA for the CDR3: TGTGCCAGCAGCTTAACTAGCGGGGGTGTAGATACGCAGTATTTT.

This chain links TRBV5-5 with TRBJ1-1; D unclear. The V and J ends lost 4 bases and 13 bases respectively, with 14 bases between them. The CDR3 has 11 amino acids. The germline V gene has CDR1 SGHKS and CDR2 YYEKEE (reference sequence). Written as DNA, the CDR3 is TGTGCCAGCAGCACTGAAGCTTCTGGTTTCTTT. It yields the protein CASSTEASGFF.